The next 9 T cell receptor beta chains were all read from a single sample in a study of long-term antiretroviral therapy in people with HIV. Sequencing relied on immunoSEQ assay v3.0, run at survey level. TCRdb's table, derived via immunoSEQ multiplex PCR, lists solely in-frame clones and lacks some. Found here are 20,000 to 25,000 clones, approximately 79% of them singletons; the top ten hold less than 15%. The sample in question was unsorted PBMCs, obtained less than 1.8 years before starting antiretroviral therapy. The receptors here all came from a woman aged 40 to 50 with HIV.

The J gene is TRBJ1-1, the V gene TRBV19; possibly TRBD1 for D (5 bases). Germline V gene lookup returns CDR1 LNHDA and CDR2 SQIVND (reference sequence). This CDR3 is 13 amino acids long. V was pared by 5 bases and J by 9 bases, with 16 bases between. The CDR3 protein is CASSPTQAGQAFF. In DNA, the CDR3 is TGTGCCAGTAGTCCGACCCAGGCGGGGCAAGCTTTCTTT.

The CDR3 DNA sequence: TGTGCCAGCAGCGGGGGGGGCTCCAAGCCGACAGATACGCAGTATTTT. This translates into CASSGGGSKPTDTQYF. The rearrangement uses TRBV5-4 and TRBJ2-3, with D tentatively TRBD2 (7 bases). Trimming left V 4 bases short and J 3 bases short, with 18 bases between. The germline gives CDR1 SGHNT, CDR2 YYREEE (reference sequence). The CDR3 sequence is 16 residues long. Drawing the rest from reference TRBV5-4 and TRBJ2-3, the complete variable domain is ETGVTQSPTHLIKTRGQQVTLRCSSQSGHNTVSWYQQALGQGPQFIFQYYREEENGRGNFPPRFSGLQFPNYSSELNVNALELDDSALYLCASSGGGSKPTDTQYFGPGTRLTVL.

V is TRBV10-3 and J is TRBJ1-2; the D gene is possibly TRBD1 (5 bases). Germline V gene data show CDR1 as ENHRY and CDR2 as SYGVKD. CDR3 length: 13 residues. V lost 10 bases and J 4 bases, leaving 16 bases between the germline ends. The CDR3 is CATLTGQGYGYTF. Written as DNA, the CDR3 is TGTGCCACCCTAACGGGGCAGGGCTATGGCTACACCTTC.

This clone occurred once. The CDR3 sequence: CASSQSGGQGLNYGYTF. The CDR3 DNA follows: TGCGCCAGCAGTCAATCGGGTGGACAGGGGCTTAACTATGGCTACACCTTC. The rearrangement links TRBV23-1 to TRBJ1-2; 9 nucleotides agree with TRBD1. TRBV23-1 is known as an ORF, though its function is uncertain. Trimming removed 0 bases from V and 1 base from J; junction bases left unmatched: 6. This CDR3 comprises 17 residues.

V is TRBV19 and J is TRBJ2-4, with 8 bases identical to TRBD1. Trimming removed 3 bases from V and 8 bases from J; junction bases left unmatched: 9. Per the germline V gene, CDR1 is LNHDA and CDR2 is SQIVND (reference sequence). The CDR3 runs 15 residues. The DNA for the CDR3 is TGTGCCAGTAGTATTAAGGCAGGGGGCCTGGACATTCAGTACTTC. It codes for CASSIKAGGLDIQYF.

The rearrangement links TRBV11-2 to TRBJ2-7; D may match TRBD1 or TRBD2 (5 bases each). The CDR3 runs to 15 residues. Trimming took 1 base from V and 0 from J, leaving 10 bases between them. Per germline, CDR1 SGHAT and CDR2 FQNNGV. The CDR3 bases are TGTGCCAGCAGCTTAGGGCCAGGGAGCTCCTACGAGCAGTACTTC. It encodes CASSLGPGSSYEQYF. The variable domain in full, with the rest retrieved from reference TRBV11-2 and TRBJ2-7, is EAGVAQSPRYKIIEKRQSVAFWCNPISGHATLYWYQQILGQGPKLLIQFQNNGVVDDSQLPKDRFSAERLKGVDSTLKIQPAKLEDSAVYLCASSLGPGSSYEQYFGPGTRLTVT.

The V call is TRBV7-8, the J call TRBJ2-1; D is unclear. V was clipped by 6 bases and J by 5 bases, with 5 bases between them. The CDR3 contains 11 residues. Per the germline V gene, CDR1 is SGHVS and CDR2 is FQNEAQ. The CDR3 loop is CASRGHNEQFF. The CDR3 coding sequence is TGTGCCAGCAGAGGCCACAATGAGCAGTTCTTC.

Comments on this clone: Germline is not matched at one junction end, which may reflect a read error. The V call is TRBV23-1, the J call TRBJ1-3, with D uncertain. TRBV23-1 is an ORF for which the function is uncertain. The length of the CDR3 is 8 residues. The CDR3 coding sequence is TGCGCCAGCACAGTATCGTTTTTT. Amino acids: CASTVSFF.

This clone is medium-sized. V and J are TRBV10-1 and TRBJ1-2; D unresolved. The germline CDR1 and CDR2 sequences are WNHNN and SYGVQD (reference sequence). The CDR3 has 11 amino acids. The V end lost 8 bases, the J end lost 8 bases, and 12 bases lay between the germline ends. The CDR3 DNA reads TGCGCCAGCGGTGGGCTTACCGGCTACACCTTC. This codes for CASGGLTGYTF.